The sequence of this T cell receptor (beta chain) was determined in a study of T cells expressing NK-cell markers. No DNA is given; TCRdb re-called the 5' RACE reads and lists each CDR3 protein once. This specimen shows about 460,000 distinct CDR3 sequences; the ten leading clones hold 1.4%. The CDR3 is 15 amino acids. Germline V gives CDR1 LGHNA, CDR2 YNFKEQ. The chain is built from TRBV4-2 and TRBJ2-7. Sequencing used blood T cells: a sorted CD56 or NKG2C T cell subset, CD4+ or CD8+ T cells, or bulk PBMC T cells (not recorded which). The clonotype originates from a woman aged 50 to 60 in good health. This chain's CDR3 is CASSQAAGVSYEQYF.